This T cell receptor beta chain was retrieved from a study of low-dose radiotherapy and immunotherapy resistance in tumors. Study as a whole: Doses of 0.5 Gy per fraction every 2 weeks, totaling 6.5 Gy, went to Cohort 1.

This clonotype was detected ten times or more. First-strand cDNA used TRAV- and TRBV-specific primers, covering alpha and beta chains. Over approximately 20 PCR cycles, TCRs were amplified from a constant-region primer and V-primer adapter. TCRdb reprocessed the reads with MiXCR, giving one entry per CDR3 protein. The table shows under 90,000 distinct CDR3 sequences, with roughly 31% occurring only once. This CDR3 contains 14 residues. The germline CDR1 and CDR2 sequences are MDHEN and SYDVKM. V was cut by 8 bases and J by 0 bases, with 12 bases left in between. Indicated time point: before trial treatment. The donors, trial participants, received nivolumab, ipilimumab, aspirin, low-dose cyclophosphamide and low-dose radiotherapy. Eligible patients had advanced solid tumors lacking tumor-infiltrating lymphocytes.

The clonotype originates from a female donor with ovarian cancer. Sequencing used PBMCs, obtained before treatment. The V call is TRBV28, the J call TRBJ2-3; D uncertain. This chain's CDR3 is CASLTKRSTDTQYF. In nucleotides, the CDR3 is TGTGCCAGCCTCACGAAGAGGAGCACAGATACGCAGTATTTT. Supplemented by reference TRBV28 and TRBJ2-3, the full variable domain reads DVKVTQSSRYLVKRTGEKVFLECVQDMDHENMFWYRQDPGLGLRLIYFSYDVKMKEKGDIPEGYSVSREKKERFSLILESASTNQTSMYLCASLTKRSTDTQYFGPGTRLTVL.